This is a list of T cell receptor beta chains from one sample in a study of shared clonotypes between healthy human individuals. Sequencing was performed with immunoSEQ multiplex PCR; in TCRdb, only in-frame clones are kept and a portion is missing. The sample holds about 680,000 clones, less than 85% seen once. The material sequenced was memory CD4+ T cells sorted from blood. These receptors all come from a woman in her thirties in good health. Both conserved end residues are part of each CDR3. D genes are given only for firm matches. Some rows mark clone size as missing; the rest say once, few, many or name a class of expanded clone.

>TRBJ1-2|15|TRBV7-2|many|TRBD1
TGTGCCAGCAGCGCTACGGCTGGACAGGGTAATGGCTACACCTTC
CASSATAGQGNGYTF
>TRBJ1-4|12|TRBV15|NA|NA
TGTGCCACCAGCAGACGACAGGAAAAACTGTTTTTT
CATSRRQEKLFF
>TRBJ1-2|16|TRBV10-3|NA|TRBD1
TGTGCCATCAGTGAACAGGGGGCGGATTTTAACTATGGCTACACCTTC
CAISEQGADFNYGYTF
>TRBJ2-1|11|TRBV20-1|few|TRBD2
TGCAGTCTAAGTCGGGGGGATGAGCAGTTCTTC
CSLSRGDEQFF
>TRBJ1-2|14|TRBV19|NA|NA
TGTGCCAGTAGTCATACGGACGGTAACTATGGCTACACCTTC
CASSHTDGNYGYTF
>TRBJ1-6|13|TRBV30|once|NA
TGTGCCTGGAGTAAACAGGGAAATTCACCCCTCCACTTT
CAWSKQGNSPLHF
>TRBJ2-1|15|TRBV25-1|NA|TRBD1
TGTGCCAGCAGTAAGACAGGGAGCTCCTACAATGAGCAGTTCTTC
CASSKTGSSYNEQFF
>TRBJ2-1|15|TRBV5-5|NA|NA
TGTGCCAGCAGCCAAGAAGGCGACGGGATCAATGAGCAGTTCTTC
CASSQEGDGINEQFF
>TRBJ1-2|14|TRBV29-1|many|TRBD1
TGCAGCGTTGAAGATTTACGACAGGGCTATGGCTACACCTTC
CSVEDLRQGYGYTF
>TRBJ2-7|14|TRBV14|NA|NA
TGTGCCAGCAGCTCCCGGGACACGAGGAGGGAGCAGTACTTC
CASSSRDTRREQYF
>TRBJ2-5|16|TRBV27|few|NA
TGTGCCAGCAGTCCAGGCCCAACCTGGATGGAAGAGACCCAGTACTTC
CASSPGPTWMEETQYF
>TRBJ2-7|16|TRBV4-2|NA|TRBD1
TGTGCCAGCAGCCAAGTATTGTCACAGGGGTCCTACGAGCAGTACTTC
CASSQVLSQGSYEQYF
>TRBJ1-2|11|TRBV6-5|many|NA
TGTGCCAGTCAGGACAACTATGGCTACACCTTC
CASQDNYGYTF
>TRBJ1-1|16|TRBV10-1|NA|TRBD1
TGCGCCAGCAGTGAGTCACAGGGGGCGCGGTACACTGAAGCTTTCTTT
CASSESQGARYTEAFF